This T cell receptor beta chain was captured in a study of CD8 T cells in Susac syndrome. About the study: The sequenced Susac syndrome patients comprised roughly 6 with active disease and about 8 in remission. At blood draw, Susac syndrome patients were therapy-naive, on corticosteroids, or on intravenous immunoglobulin alone.

Note on this clonotype: The antigen is undetermined.

With random hexamers, reverse transcription was performed on roughly 0.5 to 1 ug of RNA. An immunoSEQ multiplex PCR generated amplified TCR beta CDR3 products spanning 54 Vbeta and 13 Jbeta. MiXCR, applied by TCRdb to the immunoSEQ multiplex PCR reads, yields one record per CDR3 protein. The profile covers about 150,000 distinct CDR3 sequences, with roughly 95% appearing a single time and 0.095% to 0.15% taken by the ten largest. Study-wide points: It was acknowledged in the study that its TCR sequencing and HLA analysis involved a relatively small number of individuals.

This clonotype originated in a human donor with Susac syndrome. Sequencing was performed on CD4+ T cells from PBMCs.

In nucleotides, the CDR3 is TGCAGCGTCCGGACTGGTCTGGGGAGCACTGAAGCTTTCTTT. Its translation: CSVRTGLGSTEAFF. The rearrangement links TRBV29-1 to TRBJ1-1; no clear D. CDR1 is SQVTM, CDR2 ANQGSEA, per germline. The CDR3 sequence is 14 residues long. V gave up 6 bases and J gave up 4 bases, with 18 bases separating them. The full variable domain, its missing parts supplied by reference TRBV29-1 and TRBJ1-1, is SAVISQKPSRDICQRGTSLTIQCQVDSQVTMMFWYRQQPGQSLTLIATANQGSEATYESGFVIDKFPISRPNLTFSTLTVSNMSPEDSSIYLCSVRTGLGSTEAFFGQGTRLTVV.